The 18 T cell receptor beta chains below come from one sample, sequenced in a study of blood T cell repertoires in COVID-19. Here immunoSEQ multiplex PCR was the method, and the copy in TCRdb shows in-frame clones only, minus some. The sample has about 140,000 clones, 65% to 80% seen once. Sequenced: peripheral blood. These receptors all come from a man aged 80 or over with acute or convalescent COVID-19.

V is TRBV5-1 and J is TRBJ1-1; TRBD1 agrees at 8 bases. Germline V gives CDR1 SGHRS, CDR2 YFSETQ. This CDR3 contains 13 residues. V shed 2 bases and J 8 bases; nucleotides not matched to a gene: 5. This CDR3 reads CASSLGRDREAFF. In nucleotides, the CDR3 is TGCGCCAGCAGCTTAGGCCGGGACAGGGAAGCTTTCTTT.

The chain couples TRBV3-1 (or the pseudogene TRBV3-2) to TRBJ2-3; D uncertain. The CDR3 covers 14 residues. Germline loops: CDR1 LGHDT, CDR2 YNNKEL (reference sequence). With 0 bases removed from V and 4 bases from J, the gap between germline ends came to 8 bases. The CDR3 sequence: CASSQDFGADTQYF. The CDR3 nucleotides are TGTGCCAGCAGCCAAGACTTCGGAGCAGATACGCAGTATTTT.

CDR3 DNA: TGTGCCAGCAGCTGGGACAGATCTAACTATGGCTACACCTTC. Its protein is CASSWDRSNYGYTF. The chain is built from TRBV5-4 and TRBJ1-2, with 7 bases aligning to TRBD1. Unmatched junction bases numbered 2, after V lost 3 bases and J lost 0 bases. The CDR3 spans 14 residues. Per the germline V gene, CDR1 is SGHNT and CDR2 is YYREEE (reference sequence).

The chain carries TRBV5-1 and TRBJ2-3; D perhaps matches TRBD2 (6 bases). CDR1 is SGHRS, CDR2 YFSETQ, per germline. V was cut by 0 bases and J by 6 bases, with 8 bases left in between. This CDR3 spans 13 amino acids. The CDR3 loop reads CASSLEGLDTQYF. CDR3 sequence (DNA): TGCGCCAGCAGCTTGGAGGGACTGGATACGCAGTATTTT.

V usage is TRBV5-6 and J usage is TRBJ2-5; 11 bases line up with TRBD1. The CDR3 is 16 amino acids. Germline V gene sequence: CDR1 SGHDT, CDR2 YYEEEE. J was trimmed by 5 bases and V by 0 bases; bases with no gene match: 6. The CDR3 is CASSLARTGGGETQYF. CDR3 DNA sequence: TGTGCCAGCAGCTTGGCGAGGACAGGGGGCGGGGAGACCCAGTACTTC.

The genes are TRBV9 and TRBJ2-7, with D possibly TRBD1 on 7 matching bases. The ends were cut back, 0 bases at V and 3 bases at J, with 13 bases in the middle. Germline CDR1 is SGDLS and CDR2 is YYNGEE. This CDR3 spans 15 amino acids. Here the CDR3 reads CASSVGGGGNYEQYF. CDR3 nucleotides: TGTGCCAGCAGCGTAGGTGGAGGGGGCAACTACGAGCAGTACTTC.

This chain links TRBV14 with TRBJ1-6; 9 nucleotides align to TRBD1. Germline values: CDR1 SGHDN, CDR2 FVKESK. Germline trimming cut 4 bases from V and 6 bases from J; bases unmatched to any gene: 4. The CDR3 is 15 amino acids. The CDR3 DNA is TGTGCCAGCAGCCCATCGACAGGGGGTAATTCACCCCTCCACTTT. Its translation: CASSPSTGGNSPLHF.

The V and J genes are TRBV4-3 and TRBJ1-1, with unresolved D. Germline loops: CDR1 LGHNA, CDR2 YSLEER. V lost 3 bases and J 1 base, leaving 12 bases between the germline ends. The CDR3 covers 15 residues. CDR3 in amino acids: CASSQSGQTNTEAFF. CDR3 bases: TGCGCCAGCAGCCAGAGCGGGCAAACGAACACTGAAGCTTTCTTT.

V gene TRBV7-9 combines with J gene TRBJ2-1; 12 bases agree with TRBD2. Germline lookup yields CDR1 SEHNR and CDR2 FQNEAQ (reference sequence). There are 17 residues in the CDR3. The junction had 5 bases not matched to a gene; V was cut back by 5 bases and J by 0 bases. CDR3 residues: CASSPGLAGSSYNEQFF. The CDR3 DNA sequence: TGTGCCAGCAGCCCCGGACTAGCGGGGAGCTCCTACAATGAGCAGTTCTTC.

This clone came up a few times. The chain joins TRBV14 to TRBJ2-3, with 8 bases lining up with TRBD2. Germline CDR1 is SGHDN and CDR2 is FVKESK. This CDR3 spans 15 amino acids. With 4 bases clipped from V and 2 bases from J, the junction kept 5 bases outside the gene matches. CDR3 residues: CASSPYSGVTDTQYF. As DNA, the CDR3 is TGTGCCAGCAGCCCTTATAGCGGGGTCACAGATACGCAGTATTTT.

This chain joins TRBV19 and TRBJ2-3, with 8 positions matching TRBD2. The germline V gene encodes CDR1 LNHDA and CDR2 SQIVND (reference sequence). Germline trimming cut 2 bases from V and 1 base from J; bases unmatched to any gene: 2. The CDR3 contains 15 residues. CDR3 nucleotides: TGTGCCAGTAGTATATCGGGGGGGGGCACAGATACGCAGTATTTT. This sequence encodes CASSISGGGTDTQYF.

DNA for the CDR3: TGCGCCAGCAGCTTGTCTGGGGGGGGAGAGACCCAGTACTTC. Translation gives CASSLSGGGETQYF. This rearrangement joins TRBV5-1 to TRBJ2-5; 7 nucleotides agree with TRBD2. The CDR3 is made up of 14 amino acids. CDR1 is SGHRS and CDR2 is YFSETQ in the germline V gene. J was trimmed by 4 bases and V by 1 base; bases with no gene match: 4. The whole variable domain, filled in from reference TRBV5-1 and TRBJ2-5, reads KAGVTQTPRYLIKTRGQQVTLSCSPISGHRSVSWYQQTPGQGLQFLFEYFSETQRNKGNFPGRFSGRQFSNSRSEMNVSTLELGDSALYLCASSLSGGGETQYFGPGTRLLVL.

The V call is TRBV18, the J call TRBJ2-7; 10 bases are shared with TRBD1. Per germline, CDR1 KGHSH and CDR2 LQKENI. V lost 3 bases to trimming and J lost 5 bases; unmatched junction nucleotides: 16. This CDR3 spans 18 amino acids. For the CDR3, the DNA is TGTGCCAGCTCACCGTACGTATTGGGACAGGGGAAAGCGAACGAGCAGTACTTC. Encoded protein: CASSPYVLGQGKANEQYF.

This rearrangement joins TRBV10-3 to TRBJ2-1; D may be TRBD1 (5 bases). The length of the CDR3 is 12 residues. V was trimmed by 4 bases and J by 4 bases, leaving 5 bases between them. CDR1 is ENHRY and CDR2 is SYGVKD in the germline V gene. CDR3 protein: CAISGQYNEQFF. The CDR3, as DNA: TGTGCCATCAGTGGACAGTACAATGAGCAGTTCTTC.

The V and J genes are TRBV11-1 and TRBJ2-1, with 7 nucleotides matching TRBD2. Per germline, CDR1 SGHAT and CDR2 FQDESV (reference sequence). This CDR3 is 14 amino acids long. The V and J ends lost 5 bases and 8 bases, in that order; junction bases with no gene match: 9. This CDR3 reads CASSTSRGVDEQFF. In DNA, the CDR3 is TGTGCCAGCAGCACCTCTCGGGGGGTTGATGAGCAGTTCTTC.

This chain uses TRBV27 with TRBJ1-2; tentatively, D is TRBD1 (5 bases). The CDR3 has 13 residues. Germline V CDR1 and CDR2: MNHEY, SMNVEV (reference sequence). Trimming took off 2 bases at V and 2 bases at J, with 6 bases between the two ends. CDR3 in amino acids: CASSLRQNYGYTF. CDR3 nucleotide sequence: TGTGCCAGCAGTTTAAGACAGAACTATGGCTACACCTTC.

This chain joins TRBV5-1 and TRBJ2-7; 8 bases are shared with TRBD1. The CDR3 is 14 residues long. Germline V gene data show CDR1 as SGHRS and CDR2 as YFSETQ. Trimming took 4 bases from V and 3 from J; bases not matched to a gene: 6. CDR3 region: CASSTGTGNYEQYF. CDR3 in DNA: TGCGCCAGCAGCACCGGGACAGGCAACTACGAGCAGTACTTC.

In its sample, this clone was seen once. This chain links TRBV11-2 with TRBJ2-7; a weak D match, TRBD2 (6 bases). Germline loops: CDR1 SGHAT, CDR2 FQNNGV. V was clipped by 3 bases and J by 7 bases, with 22 bases between them. This CDR3 has 16 amino acids. This chain's CDR3 is CASSFDGTSLPREQYF. The CDR3 DNA follows: TGTGCCAGCAGCTTTGATGGGACTTCCCTCCCGAGGGAGCAGTACTTC.